The 23 T cell receptor beta chains below were found in one sample sequenced in a study of blood T cell repertoires in COVID-19. Libraries were prepared by immunoSEQ multiplex PCR; TCRdb keeps only in-frame clonotypes and omits some of them. The data show 200,000 to 250,000 clones, with 85% to 90% seen just once and 2.5% to 3.5% held by the top ten. The sequenced sample consisted of peripheral blood. All receptors come from a woman in her sixties with acute or convalescent COVID-19.

J is TRBJ2-2 and V is TRBV7-2; 11 bases are shared with TRBD2. V lost 4 bases, J lost 4 bases, and 2 bases stayed unmatched. The length of the CDR3 is 15 residues. Per germline, CDR1 SGHTA and CDR2 FQGNSA. For the CDR3, the DNA is TGTGCCAGCAGCTCCGGGACTAGCGGCACCGGGGAGCTGTTTTTT. Amino acid sequence: CASSSGTSGTGELFF.

In nucleotides, the CDR3 is TGTGCTAGTAGCGCGGGCTTCTCTGGAAACACCATATATTTT. It translates to CASSAGFSGNTIYF. V gene TRBV12-5 combines with J gene TRBJ1-3; D gene ambiguous. Germline V gene sequence: CDR1 LGHNT, CDR2 FRNRAP. V was shortened by 8 bases and J by 0 bases, with 11 bases between the two germline ends. The CDR3 runs 14 residues. The complete variable domain, with remaining parts taken from reference TRBV12-5 and TRBJ1-3, reads DARVTQTPRHKVTEMGQEVTMRCQPILGHNTVFWYRQTMMQGLELLAYFRNRAPLDDSGMPKDRFSAEMPDATLATLKIQPSEPRDSAVYFCASSAGFSGNTIYFGEGSWLTVV.

This clone was seen once. CDR3 in DNA: TGTGCCAGCAGCGAGAGGGGCCGACAGGGTAGGGGCAAAAACATTCAGTACTTC. Amino acids: CASSERGRQGRGKNIQYF. The chain carries TRBV5-8 and TRBJ2-4; 7 bases fit TRBD1. The CDR3 length is 18 residues. V shed 4 bases, J shed 3 bases, and the junction held 16 bases outside the gene matches. Germline CDR1 SGHTS, CDR2 YDEGEE. Together with reference TRBV5-8 and TRBJ2-4, the CDR3 gives the full variable domain: EAGVTQSPTHLIKTRGQQATLRCSPISGHTSVYWYQQALGLGLQFLLWYDEGEERNRGNFPPRFSGRQFPNYSSELNVNALELEDSALYLCASSERGRQGRGKNIQYFGAGTRLSVL.

This sequence joins TRBV18 and TRBJ1-5; TRBD1 matches at 9 bases. In germline, CDR1 is KGHSH, CDR2 LQKENI. With 5 bases clipped from V and 4 bases from J, the junction kept 3 bases outside the gene matches. There are 14 residues in the CDR3. The CDR3 nucleotides read TGTGCCAGCTCAGGACAGGGGATGAATCAGCCCCAGCATTTT. Protein: CASSGQGMNQPQHF.

CDR3 sequence (DNA): TGTGCCAGCAAGGCTAGCGGGGGGGTGTACACCGGGGAGCTGTTTTTT. It codes for CASKASGGVYTGELFF. The chain is built from TRBV6-6 and TRBJ2-2; 12 nucleotides match TRBD2. From germline, CDR1 is MNHNY and CDR2 SVGAGI (reference sequence). The trim removed 7 bases at V and 3 bases at J, leaving 6 bases unmatched. The CDR3 loop spans 16 amino acids.

CDR3 sequence (DNA): TGCGCCAGCAGCCAGCCTCAGGGGAACAATGAGCAGTTCTTC. This gives the protein CASSQPQGNNEQFF. V and J are TRBV4-1 and TRBJ2-1; possible D gene TRBD1, 6 bases. This CDR3 comprises 14 residues. Between the trimmed V and J ends, which lost 3 bases and 5 bases, there was a span of 11 bases. Germline loops: CDR1 MGHRA, CDR2 YSYEKL.

The chain combines TRBV7-9 with TRBJ2-3; 15 nucleotides align to TRBD2. J was trimmed by 6 bases and V by 5 bases; bases with no gene match: 6. Germline V gene lookup returns CDR1 SEHNR and CDR2 FQNEAQ (reference sequence). The CDR3 has 16 amino acids. The CDR3 region has the DNA TGTGCCAGCAGCCCAGGACTAGCGGGGGGGCCGGATACGCAGTATTTT. Translating it yields CASSPGLAGGPDTQYF.

The DNA for the CDR3 is TGTGCCAGCAGCTTAGAAAGGGGGTCCTATAATTCACCCCTCCACTTT. The encoded protein is CASSLERGSYNSPLHF. This chain links TRBV7-3 with TRBJ1-6; the D gene is possibly TRBD1 (6 bases). V dropped 2 bases and J dropped 1 base, with 9 bases sitting between them. Germline V CDR1 and CDR2: SGHTA, FQGTGA. The CDR3 covers 16 residues. Full variable domain (remainder filled in from reference TRBV7-3 and TRBJ1-6): GAGVSQTPSNKVTEKGKYVELRCDPISGHTALYWYRQSLGQGPEFLIYFQGTGAADDSGLPNDRFFAVRPEGSVSTLKIQRTERGDSAVYLCASSLERGSYNSPLHFGNGTRLTVT.

V is TRBV5-1 and J is TRBJ1-1, with D unclear. The CDR3 is 15 amino acids. Germline CDR1 is SGHRS and CDR2 is YFSETQ. V dropped 0 bases and J dropped 1 base, with 10 bases sitting between them. The DNA of the CDR3 is TGCGCCAGCAGCTTGGTCCCCCCGCGGAACACTGAAGCTTTCTTT. Translated: CASSLVPPRNTEAFF.

V and J are TRBV11-2 and TRBJ2-7; 8 positions agree with TRBD1. There are 16 residues in the CDR3. Germline CDR1 and CDR2: SGHAT and FQNNGV. The V gene end was trimmed by 4 bases and the J gene end by 0 bases; junction bases not matched to a gene: 8. The chain's CDR3 is CASSYGTGPYSYEQYF. DNA for the CDR3: TGTGCCAGCAGCTACGGGACAGGCCCTTACTCCTACGAGCAGTACTTC.

The rearrangement uses TRBV12-5 and TRBJ2-2, with D tentatively TRBD1 (7 bases). Germline V gene lookup returns CDR1 LGHNT and CDR2 FRNRAP. The CDR3 has 17 residues. The ends were cut back, 7 bases at V and 6 bases at J, with 24 bases in the middle. The CDR3 DNA is TGTGCTAGTGCCGGAGGGGATGGGGACAGTGGGGCCGGGGAGCTGTTTTTT. It translates to CASAGGDGDSGAGELFF.

V is TRBV19 and J is TRBJ2-7; tentatively, D is TRBD2 (6 bases). CDR1 is LNHDA and CDR2 is SQIVND in the germline V gene (reference sequence). This CDR3 spans 15 amino acids. V was clipped by 4 bases and J by 0 bases, with 13 bases between them. The CDR3 DNA is TGTGCCAGTAGTACCCCGGGACTCCCCTCCTACGAGCAGTACTTC. This codes for CASSTPGLPSYEQYF. Complete variable domain (other parts from reference TRBV19 and TRBJ2-7): DGGITQSPKYLFRKEGQNVTLSCEQNLNHDAMYWYRQDPGQGLRLIYYSQIVNDFQKGDIAEGYSVSREKKESFPLTVTSAQKNPTAFYLCASSTPGLPSYEQYFGPGTRLTVT.

The CDR3 here is CASSQVRGYEQYF. The CDR3 DNA sequence: TGTGCCAGCAGCCAAGTTCGGGGATACGAGCAGTACTTC. The J gene is TRBJ2-7, the V gene TRBV3-1 (or the pseudogene TRBV3-2); perhaps TRBD2 as D (5 bases). The V and J ends lost 1 base and 4 bases respectively, with 8 bases between them. This CDR3 is 13 amino acids long. From germline, CDR1 is LGHDT and CDR2 YNNKEL (reference sequence).

The chain couples TRBV12-3 or TRBV12-4 to TRBJ1-2; TRBD1 is a possible D gene (5 bases). Trimming removed 1 base from V and 4 bases from J, with 7 bases in between. The CDR3 extends over 13 amino acids. The CDR3 protein is CASSLDGGYGYTF. The CDR3 DNA reads TGTGCCAGCAGTTTAGACGGGGGCTATGGCTACACCTTC.

Only a few counts were recorded for this clone. J is TRBJ2-3 and V is TRBV29-1, with TRBD2 matching over 7 bases. This CDR3 contains 15 residues. Losses at the gene ends were 6 bases for V and 0 bases for J; bases not matched to a gene: 9. Germline V gives CDR1 SQVTM, CDR2 ANQGSEA. This CDR3 reads CSVYSRGTSTDTQYF. The CDR3 DNA reads as TGCAGCGTCTACTCGCGGGGGACTAGCACAGATACGCAGTATTTT.

The rearrangement links TRBV15 to TRBJ1-1; D call uncertain. Trimming cost V 5 bases and J 6 bases, with 10 bases left between them. The CDR3 totals 12 residues. The germline CDR1 and CDR2 sequences are LNHNV and YYDKDF (reference sequence). The CDR3 loop is CATSHWEAEAFF. The CDR3 region has the DNA TGTGCCACCAGCCACTGGGAGGCTGAAGCTTTCTTT.

This chain joins TRBV11-2 and TRBJ2-2; D is undetermined. Germline CDR1 and CDR2: SGHAT and FQNNGV. This CDR3 comprises 15 residues. Trimming shortened V by 0 bases and J by 2 bases, and 7 bases separated the two germline ends. CDR3 sequence: CASSLEHGNTGELFF. CDR3 in DNA: TGTGCCAGCAGCTTAGAGCATGGCAACACCGGGGAGCTGTTTTTT.

J is TRBJ2-7 and V is TRBV10-1; 9 bases map to TRBD1. Germline CDR1 reads WNHNN; CDR2 reads SYGVQD (reference sequence). The CDR3 is 16 amino acids. V dropped 4 bases and J dropped 3; count of bases not matched to a gene: 10. The CDR3 DNA follows: TGCGCCAGCAGTGCCTTTACAGGGGGCGAAGTCTACGAGCAGTACTTC. It yields the protein CASSAFTGGEVYEQYF.

This clone showed up just once. The chain employs TRBV2 and TRBJ1-2; possibly TRBD1 for D (5 bases). The V gene lost 7 bases and the J gene lost 4 bases, with 19 bases spanning the gap. The CDR3 spans 15 residues. CDR1 is SNHLY, CDR2 FYNNEI, per germline. The CDR3 loop is CASIRFRDLSYGYTF. The CDR3 DNA reads TGTGCCAGCATCCGATTCAGGGATTTGAGCTATGGCTACACCTTC.

The CDR3 reads CASSLGGNEQYF. CDR3 DNA: TGTGCCAGCAGCTTAGGAGGGAACGAGCAGTACTTC. The V gene is TRBV11-2, the J gene TRBJ2-7; D is perhaps TRBD2 (5 bases). Trimming took 1 base from V and 5 from J, leaving 6 bases between them. Germline CDR1 reads SGHAT; CDR2 reads FQNNGV. The CDR3 has 12 amino acids. The variable domain in full, with the rest retrieved from reference TRBV11-2 and TRBJ2-7, is EAGVAQSPRYKIIEKRQSVAFWCNPISGHATLYWYQQILGQGPKLLIQFQNNGVVDDSQLPKDRFSAERLKGVDSTLKIQPAKLEDSAVYLCASSLGGNEQYFGPGTRLTVT.

The chain uses TRBV11-3 and TRBJ2-1, with TRBD2 identical over 11 bases. The CDR3 is 14 residues long. With 3 bases clipped from V and 10 bases from J, the junction kept 5 bases outside the gene matches. The germline V gene encodes CDR1 SGHNT and CDR2 YENEEA. CDR3 in amino acids: CASSFILAGGEQFF. The DNA for the CDR3 is TGTGCCAGCAGCTTTATTCTAGCGGGAGGAGAGCAGTTCTTC.

This chain connects TRBV11-2 to TRBJ1-5; TRBD1 is a possible D gene (6 bases). Trimming took 1 base from V and 2 from J, leaving 12 bases between them. Germline assignment: CDR1 SGHAT and CDR2 FQNNGV. The CDR3 totals 16 residues. The CDR3 region has the DNA TGTGCCAGCAGCTTAGTAGGGGGAGTGCGCAATCAGCCCCAGCATTTT. Translated, it gives CASSLVGGVRNQPQHF. Together with reference TRBV11-2 and TRBJ1-5, the CDR3 gives the full variable domain: EAGVAQSPRYKIIEKRQSVAFWCNPISGHATLYWYQQILGQGPKLLIQFQNNGVVDDSQLPKDRFSAERLKGVDSTLKIQPAKLEDSAVYLCASSLVGGVRNQPQHFGDGTRLSIL.

The J gene is TRBJ2-5, the V gene TRBV11-2; TRBD2 matches 7 bases. Germline loops: CDR1 SGHAT, CDR2 FQNNGV. V lost 1 base and J lost 3; bases outside the gene matches: 5. CDR3 size: 15 residues. The CDR3 is CASSLVSAGEETQYF. The DNA of the CDR3 is TGTGCCAGCAGCTTAGTGTCCGCGGGAGAAGAGACCCAGTACTTC.